Shown below are 11 T cell receptor beta chains from a single sample sequenced in a study of T-cell reconstitution after alpha-beta-depleted transplantation in children. Preparation of the TCRbeta library used unique molecular identifiers. Via MiXCR, TCRdb re-called the PCR reads, giving one row per CDR3 protein. This sample carries a few hundred thousand distinct CDR3 sequences, 10% of them seen once, and the ten largest clones take 2% to 2.5%. Sequencing used PBMCs from the stem cell graft donor, obtained from the stem cell graft. All receptors come from a human donor who donated a stem cell graft to a child with acute lymphoblastic leukemia.

This clonotype has a handful of counts. V and J are TRBV20-1 and TRBJ1-1, with unresolved D. The germline V gene has CDR1 DFQATT and CDR2 SNEGSKA (reference sequence). There are 13 residues in the CDR3. The V end was cut by 6 bases, the J end by 1 base, with 12 bases between. The CDR3 sequence is CSAPLPANTEAFF. CDR3 bases: TGCAGTGCCCCTCTACCCGCGAACACTGAAGCTTTCTTT.

The table lists this clonotype with a few counts. The J gene is TRBJ2-5, the V gene TRBV7-2, with 10 bases aligning to TRBD2. Trimming took 3 bases from V and 2 from J; bases not matched to a gene: 6. Germline V gene sequence: CDR1 SGHTA, CDR2 FQGNSA. CDR3 size: 16 residues. The CDR3 bases are TGTGCCAGCAGCTTTGGGTCTAGCGGGAGTCAAGAGACCCAGTACTTC. Translation gives CASSFGSSGSQETQYF.

This clonotype was recorded a few times. The chain joins TRBV20-1 to TRBJ2-2; D unresolved. CDR1 is DFQATT and CDR2 is SNEGSKA in the germline V gene (reference sequence). The CDR3 loop spans 15 amino acids. V was clipped by 1 base and J by 0 bases, with 9 bases between them. CDR3 in amino acids: CSARARTPNTGELFF. The CDR3 DNA reads TGCAGTGCTAGAGCCAGAACTCCGAACACCGGGGAGCTGTTTTTT.

The chain is built from TRBV27 and TRBJ1-2, with 12 bases fitting TRBD1. V lost 7 bases and J lost 8; bases outside the gene matches: 11. Germline V gives CDR1 MNHEY, CDR2 SMNVEV (reference sequence). The CDR3 contains 15 residues. The CDR3 DNA reads as TGTGCCAGCAATTTTCCGGGACAGGGGGCGATCGGCTACACCTTC. Protein sequence: CASNFPGQGAIGYTF.

The genes are TRBV12-3 or TRBV12-4 and TRBJ2-2; D gene uncertain. This CDR3 contains 13 residues. V was cut by 8 bases and J by 5 bases, with 12 bases left in between. The CDR3 DNA is TGTGCCAGCCGCCGCCTGGGGACCGGGGAGCTGTTTTTT. Translation: CASRRLGTGELFF.

This clonotype was seen many times. The genes are TRBV20-1 and TRBJ1-1; TRBD1 matches at 7 bases. V was clipped by 8 bases and J by 11 bases; unmatched bases: 11. The length of the CDR3 is 11 residues. The germline V gene has CDR1 DFQATT and CDR2 SNEGSKA (reference sequence). This chain's CDR3 is CSPTGDSGAFF. The DNA for the CDR3 is TGCAGTCCTACTGGGGACAGCGGGGCTTTCTTT.

This clonotype was detected only a few times. The chain recombines TRBV20-1 with TRBJ2-2; D gene uncertain. Germline V gives CDR1 DFQATT, CDR2 SNEGSKA (reference sequence). The CDR3 spans 12 residues. V was pared by 0 bases and J by 11 bases, with 10 bases between. The CDR3 nucleotides read TGCAGTGCTAGAGAGATCACCCGAGAGCTGTTTTTT. Protein: CSAREITRELFF.

This clonotype occurred a few times. The chain couples TRBV10-3 to TRBJ2-5; D gene uncertain. CDR3 length: 14 amino acids. CDR1 and CDR2 from the germline V gene are ENHRY and SYGVKD. Trimming shortened V by 3 bases and J by 2 bases, and 10 bases separated the two germline ends. The CDR3 DNA reads as TGTGCCATCAGTGATTGGTACAGTCAAGAGACCCAGTACTTC. Protein: CAISDWYSQETQYF.

There are many counts of this clonotype. The rearrangement links TRBV6-2 or TRBV6-3 to TRBJ2-5; 9 bases fit TRBD2. The CDR3 spans 13 residues. Germline CDR1 is MNHEY and CDR2 is SVGEGT. V lost 5 bases and J lost 3; bases outside the gene matches: 1. CDR3 sequence reads: CASSRLAEETQYF. The DNA for the CDR3 is TGTGCCAGCAGTAGACTAGCGGAAGAGACCCAGTACTTC.

The chain employs TRBV4-3 and TRBJ2-5, with 10 bases that match TRBD1. The CDR3 extends over 17 amino acids. J gave up 5 bases and V 2 bases, and 11 bases lay outside the gene matches. CDR1 LGHNA and CDR2 YSLEER come from the germline V gene. The CDR3 sequence: CASSQRGTGVFLETQYF. The DNA of the CDR3 is TGCGCCAGCAGCCAACGCGGGACAGGGGTTTTTTTGGAGACCCAGTACTTC.

This chain uses TRBV11-3 with TRBJ2-3, with TRBD2 matching over 7 bases. Germline V CDR1 and CDR2: SGHNT, YENEEA. The ends lost 1 base at V and 2 bases at J; junction bases unmatched: 6. The CDR3 consists of 16 residues. This CDR3 reads CASSLGLAETTDTQYF. The CDR3 bases are TGTGCCAGCAGCTTAGGGCTAGCGGAGACCACAGATACGCAGTATTTT.